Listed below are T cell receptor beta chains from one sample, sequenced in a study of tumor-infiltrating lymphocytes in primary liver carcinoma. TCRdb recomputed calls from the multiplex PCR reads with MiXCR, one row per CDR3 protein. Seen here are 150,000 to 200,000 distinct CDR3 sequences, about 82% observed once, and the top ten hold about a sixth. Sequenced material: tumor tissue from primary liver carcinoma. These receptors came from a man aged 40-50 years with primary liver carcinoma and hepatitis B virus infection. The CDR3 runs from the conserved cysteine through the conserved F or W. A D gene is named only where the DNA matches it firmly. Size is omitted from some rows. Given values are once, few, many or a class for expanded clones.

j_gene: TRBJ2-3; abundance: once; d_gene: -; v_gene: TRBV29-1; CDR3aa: CSVAGVDGHRTDTQYF; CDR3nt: TGCAGCGTCGCTGGAGTGGACGGACATAGAACAGATACACAGTATTTT
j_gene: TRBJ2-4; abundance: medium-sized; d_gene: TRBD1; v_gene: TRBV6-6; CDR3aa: CASRPGQGARNIQYF; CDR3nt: TGTGCCAGCAGGCCAGGACAGGGTGCTAGGAACATTCAGTACTTC
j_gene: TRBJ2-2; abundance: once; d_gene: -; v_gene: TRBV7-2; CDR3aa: CASTQIAGELYF; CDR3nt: TGTGCCAGCACCCAAATCGCCGGGGAGCTGTATTTT
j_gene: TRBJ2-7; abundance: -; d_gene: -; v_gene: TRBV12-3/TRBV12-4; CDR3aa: CVSSLLRSYDQYF; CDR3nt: TGTGTCAGCAGTTTACTCCGATCCTACGACCAGTACTTC
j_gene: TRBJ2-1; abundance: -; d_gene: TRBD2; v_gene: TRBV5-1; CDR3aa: CASFVTGTSGGNEQFF; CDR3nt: TGCGCCAGCTTCGTTACCGGGACTAGCGGCGGGAATGAGCAGTTCTTC
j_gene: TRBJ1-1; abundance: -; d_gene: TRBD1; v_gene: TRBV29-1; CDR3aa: CSGGQEGCQNSEAFF; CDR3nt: TGCAGCGGGGGACAGGAAGGCTGTCAGAACAGTGAAGCTTTTTTT
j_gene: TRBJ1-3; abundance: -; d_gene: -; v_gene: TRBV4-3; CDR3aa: CASSPTGRTGNTIYF; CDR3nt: TGCGCCAGCAGTCCTACAGGGCGTACTGGAAACACTATATATTTT
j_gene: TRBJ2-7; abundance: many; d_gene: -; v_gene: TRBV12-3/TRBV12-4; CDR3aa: CASRDQGYEQYF; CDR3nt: TGTGCCAGCAGAGACCAGGGATACGAGCAGTACTTC
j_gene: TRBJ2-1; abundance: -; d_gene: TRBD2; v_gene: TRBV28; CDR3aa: CANIPPVRGGYNEQIF; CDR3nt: TGTGCCAACATCCCCCCGGTGCGGGGGGGCTACAATGAGCAGATCTTC
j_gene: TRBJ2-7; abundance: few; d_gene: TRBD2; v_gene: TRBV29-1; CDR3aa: CSVEGTSGNLWEQYF; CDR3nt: TGCAGCGTGGAAGGGACTAGTGGGAACCTTTGGGAGCAGTACTTC
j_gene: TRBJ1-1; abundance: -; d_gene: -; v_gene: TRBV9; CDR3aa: CASSLRLDTEAFF; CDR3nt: TGTGCCAGCAGCTTAAGATTAGACACTGAAGCTTTCTTT
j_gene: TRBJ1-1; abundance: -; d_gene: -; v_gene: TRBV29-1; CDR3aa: CSVAAGCGMNTEAFF; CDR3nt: TGCAGCGTTGCGGCGGGGTGTGGCATGAACACTGAAGCCTTCTTT
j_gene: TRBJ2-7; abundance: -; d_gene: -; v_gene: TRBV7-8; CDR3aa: CSSSFISTYEQEF; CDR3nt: TGTTCCAGCAGCTTTATTAGCACCTATGAGCAGGAATTC